Listed below are T cell receptor beta chains from one sample, sequenced in a study of blood T cell repertoires in COVID-19. The table came from immunoSEQ multiplex PCR; TCRdb's copy has only in-frame clones and leaves some out. This sample carries about 140,000 clones, over 80% of them seen once, and the ten largest clones take 8% to 13%. Material for sequencing was peripheral blood. Every receptor here comes from an elderly woman with acute or convalescent COVID-19. Both conserved end residues are part of each CDR3. Expanded clones get a size class; other rows say once, few or many, or leave the size out.

>.|TRBJ2-5|TRBV5-1
CASSLAGTSGMETQYF
>.|TRBJ2-1|TRBV11-2
CASSLEPGARSYNEQFF
>.|TRBJ1-4|TRBV5-1
CASSFDRPPNEKLFF
>.|TRBJ1-4|TRBV3-1/TRBV3-2
CASSRSPGGLGEKLFF
>.|TRBJ1-1|TRBV10-3
CAISHPDRMNTEAFF
>.|TRBJ1-6|TRBV7-8
CASSLMTGRNSPLHF
>.|TRBJ1-2|TRBV6-6
CASSSTGLDTF
>.|TRBJ1-1|TRBV28
CASSMTVTEAFF
>.|TRBJ1-1|TRBV4-3
CASSQAPEGRDTEAFF
>.|TRBJ1-2|TRBV5-4
CASSLQGAHGYTF
>.|TRBJ2-5|TRBV2
CASSEDRGTYQETQYF
>.|TRBJ2-3|TRBV7-9
CASSFPDRGDTQYF
>few|TRBJ2-3|TRBV15
CATSRGLAGGPIDTQYF
>.|TRBJ1-1|TRBV5-4
CASSSPGYPEAFF
>.|TRBJ2-3|TRBV29-1
CSVAGTSGSVDTQYF
>.|TRBJ2-3|TRBV3-1/TRBV3-2
CASSQSLGRGTSGEGLTDTQYF
>.|TRBJ2-7|TRBV18
CASGQGSYEQYF
>.|TRBJ1-5|TRBV4-1
CASSQEQGNQPQHF
>.|TRBJ1-1|TRBV6-6
CASSYGRGGATEAFF
>.|TRBJ1-3|TRBV10-3
CAIKQGASGNTIYF
>.|TRBJ1-1|TRBV2
CASKGRGDEAFF
>.|TRBJ1-1|TRBV24-1
CATTDRVGGTEAFF
>.|TRBJ2-2|TRBV18
CASSPQISGQANTGELFF
>.|TRBJ2-7|TRBV15
CATSRDFVSYEQYF
>.|TRBJ1-2|TRBV5-1
CASSPTGGEGYTF
>.|TRBJ1-4|TRBV5-1
CASSAGSPGEKLFF
>.|TRBJ1-2|TRBV29-1
CSVDRTGGDYGYTF
>.|TRBJ2-1|TRBV7-2
CASSARLAGKGSEQFF
>few|TRBJ1-5|TRBV10-2
CASRKQRKNSNQPQHF
>.|TRBJ1-5|TRBV30
CAWSAQGFGPQHF
>.|TRBJ1-2|TRBV4-2
CASSQGGGPNYGYTF